The entry that follows covers one TCR beta chain sequence. Its target is unknown. Noted time point: week 35, safety follow-up. In every dose of vaccine, 300 ug of mutant IDH1 20-mer peptide was given alongside topical imiquimod. New astrocytomas of WHO grade 3 or 4 that were IDH1-mutant and ATRX-lost were found in the donors. This entry is derived from a study of a mutant IDH1 vaccine in newly diagnosed glioma. Study summary: Following radiotherapy alone, or alongside temozolomide cycles, vaccination was started after an interval of 4-6 weeks.

Here immunoSEQ multiplex PCR was the method, and the copy in TCRdb shows in-frame clones only, minus some. This table has roughly 69,000 clones, approximately 86% appearing once. Overall study findings and caveats: The occurrence of vaccine-induced immune responses was seen in over 90% of patients. Any relationship between pseudoprogression and changes in top peripheral T cell clonotypes seemed absent.

The CDR3 loop spans 20 amino acids. Germline-derived CDR1 and CDR2 are LGHNA and YNFKEQ. Trimming cost V 0 bases and J 0 bases; bases outside gene matches: 11. This sequence joins TRBV4-2 and TRBJ2-5; 12 bases align to TRBD2. The sequence came from a man younger than 40 with glioma. The sample here was PBMCs, taken from a glioma patient whose treatment included an IDH1 peptide vaccine. The CDR3 region is CASSQDALAGGRLYQETQYF. As DNA, the CDR3 is TGTGCCAGCAGCCAAGATGCACTAGCGGGGGGTCGATTGTACCAAGAGACCCAGTACTTC.